This T cell receptor (beta chain) was captured in a study of identical twins. This clonotype was counted at least ten times. Its antigen is as yet unknown. All donors were healthy, and all were Caucasian. Study observations and caveats: Where beta out-of-frame sequences were concerned, excess twin sharing was weaker.

The cDNA had a unique molecular identifier and a template-switch universal primer site. TCRdb re-analysed the 5' RACE reads in MiXCR, keeping a single row per CDR3 protein. The sample holds fewer than 800,000 distinct CDR3 sequences, under 8.5% seen once. Trimming at V came to 4 bases and at J to 0 bases, leaving 5 bases not matched to a gene. The CDR3 spans 15 residues. Germline-derived CDR1 and CDR2 are DFQATT and SNEGSKA (reference sequence). This sample also belongs to another study, concerning yellow fever vaccine responses in identical twins. Turning to that study: A vaccine T cell response that seemed partly convergent and partly personalized was reported in twins.

The clonotype was recovered from a woman under 30 in good health. Source material: PBMCs. This chain uses TRBV20-1 with TRBJ1-2; 10 nucleotides line up with TRBD1. The CDR3 coding sequence is TGCAGTGCTATCATTGGACAGGGGGCTAACTATGGCTACACCTTC. This translates into CSAIIGQGANYGYTF.